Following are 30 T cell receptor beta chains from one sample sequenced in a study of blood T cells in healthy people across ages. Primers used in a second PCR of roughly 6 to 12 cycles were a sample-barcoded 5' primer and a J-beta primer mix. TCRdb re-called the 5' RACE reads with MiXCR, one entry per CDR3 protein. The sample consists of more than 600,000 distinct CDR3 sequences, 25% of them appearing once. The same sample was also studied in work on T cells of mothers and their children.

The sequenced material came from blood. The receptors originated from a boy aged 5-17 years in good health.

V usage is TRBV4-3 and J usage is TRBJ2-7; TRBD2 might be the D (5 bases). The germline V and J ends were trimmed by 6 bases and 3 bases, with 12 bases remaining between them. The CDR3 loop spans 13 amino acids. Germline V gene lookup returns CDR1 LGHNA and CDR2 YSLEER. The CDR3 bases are TGCGCCAGCAGACAAAGCGGTAGCTACGAGCAGTACTTC. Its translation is CASRQSGSYEQYF.

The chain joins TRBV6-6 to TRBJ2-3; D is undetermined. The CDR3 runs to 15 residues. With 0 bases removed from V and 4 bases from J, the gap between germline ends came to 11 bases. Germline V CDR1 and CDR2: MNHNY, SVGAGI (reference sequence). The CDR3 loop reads CASSYSGDTADTQYF. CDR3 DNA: TGTGCCAGCAGTTACTCTGGTGATACCGCAGATACGCAGTATTTT.

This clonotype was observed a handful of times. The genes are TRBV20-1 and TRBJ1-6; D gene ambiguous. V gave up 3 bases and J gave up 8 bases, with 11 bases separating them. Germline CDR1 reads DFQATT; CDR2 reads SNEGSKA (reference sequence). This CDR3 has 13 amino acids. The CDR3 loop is CSARDFQDSPLHF. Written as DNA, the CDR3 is TGCAGTGCTAGGGACTTTCAGGATTCACCCCTCCACTTT.

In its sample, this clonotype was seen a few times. The CDR3, as DNA: TGTGCCAGCAGCCTGACCCGGGAGGGAAGCAATGAGCAGTTCTTC. It is translated as CASSLTREGSNEQFF. The chain joins TRBV3-1 to TRBJ2-1; 8 bases are a match to TRBD2. J gave up 6 bases and V 4 bases, and 8 bases lay outside the gene matches. The V gene's germline CDR1 is LGHDT and CDR2 YNNKEL (reference sequence). The CDR3 consists of 15 residues.

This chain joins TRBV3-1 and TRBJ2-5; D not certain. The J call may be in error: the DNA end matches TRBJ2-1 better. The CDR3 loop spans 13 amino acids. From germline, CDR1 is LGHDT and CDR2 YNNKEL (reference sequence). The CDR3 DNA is TGTGCCAGCAGCCAAGTAAACGCGGATGAGCAGTTCTTC. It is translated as CASSQVNADEQFF.

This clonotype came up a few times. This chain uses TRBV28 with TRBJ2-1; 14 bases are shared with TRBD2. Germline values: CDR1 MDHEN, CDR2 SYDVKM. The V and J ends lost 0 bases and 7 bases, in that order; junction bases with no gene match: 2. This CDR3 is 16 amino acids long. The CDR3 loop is CASSLWGLAGENEQFF. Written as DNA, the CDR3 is TGTGCCAGCAGTTTATGGGGACTAGCGGGAGAAAATGAGCAGTTCTTC.

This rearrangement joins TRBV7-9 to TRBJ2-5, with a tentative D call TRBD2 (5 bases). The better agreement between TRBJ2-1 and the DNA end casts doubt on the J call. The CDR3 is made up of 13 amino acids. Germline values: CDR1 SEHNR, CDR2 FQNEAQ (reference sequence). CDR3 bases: TGTGCCAGCAGCTTCGTAGCGACGAATGAGCAGTTCTTC. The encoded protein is CASSFVATNEQFF.

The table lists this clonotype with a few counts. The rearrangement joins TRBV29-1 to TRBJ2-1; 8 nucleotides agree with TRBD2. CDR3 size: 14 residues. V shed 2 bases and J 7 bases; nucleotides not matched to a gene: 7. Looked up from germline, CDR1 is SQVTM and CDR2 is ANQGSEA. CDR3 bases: TGCAGCGTTGAATTGGCGGGAGGTGGAAATGAGCAGTTCTTC. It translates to CSVELAGGGNEQFF.

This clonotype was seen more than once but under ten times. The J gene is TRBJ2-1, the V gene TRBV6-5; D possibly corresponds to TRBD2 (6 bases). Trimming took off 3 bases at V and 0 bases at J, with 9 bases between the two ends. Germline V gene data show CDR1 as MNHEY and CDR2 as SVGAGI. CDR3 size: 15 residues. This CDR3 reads CASSYEGGSYNEQFF. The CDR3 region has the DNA TGTGCCAGCAGTTATGAGGGAGGCTCCTACAATGAGCAGTTCTTC.

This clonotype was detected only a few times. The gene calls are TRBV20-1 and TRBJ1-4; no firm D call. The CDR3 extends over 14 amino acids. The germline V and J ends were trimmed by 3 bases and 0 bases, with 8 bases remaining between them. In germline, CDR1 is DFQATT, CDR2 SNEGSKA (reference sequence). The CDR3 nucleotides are TGCAGTGCTAGCAGAGACTCAACTAATGAAAAACTGTTTTTT. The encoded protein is CSASRDSTNEKLFF.

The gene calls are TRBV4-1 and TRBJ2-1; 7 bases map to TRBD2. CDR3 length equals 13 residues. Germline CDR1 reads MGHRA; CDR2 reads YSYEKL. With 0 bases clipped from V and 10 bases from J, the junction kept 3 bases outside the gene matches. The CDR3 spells CASSQDIGGEQFF. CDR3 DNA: TGCGCCAGCAGCCAAGATATCGGGGGGGAGCAGTTCTTC.

CDR3 protein: CASSSSPMDEQYF. The CDR3 region has the DNA TGTGCCAGCAGCTCCTCTCCCATGGACGAGCAGTACTTC. The chain combines TRBV7-2 with TRBJ2-7, with D unresolved. CDR3 length equals 13 residues. Trimming shortened V by 4 bases and J by 5 bases, and 12 bases separated the two germline ends. Germline CDR1 reads SGHTA; CDR2 reads FQGNSA.

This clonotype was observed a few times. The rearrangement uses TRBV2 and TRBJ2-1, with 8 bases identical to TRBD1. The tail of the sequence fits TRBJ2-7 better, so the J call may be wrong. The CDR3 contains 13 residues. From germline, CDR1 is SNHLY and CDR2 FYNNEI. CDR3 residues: CASSGQGGHEQYF. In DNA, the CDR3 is TGTGCCAGCAGCGGACAGGGAGGCCACGAGCAGTACTTC.

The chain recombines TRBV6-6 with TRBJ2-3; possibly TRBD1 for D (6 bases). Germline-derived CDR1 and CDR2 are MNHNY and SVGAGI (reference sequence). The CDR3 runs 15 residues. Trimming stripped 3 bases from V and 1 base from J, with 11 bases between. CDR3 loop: CASSYARQGTDTQYF. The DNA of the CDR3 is TGTGCCAGCAGTTATGCGAGACAGGGCACAGATACGCAGTATTTT.

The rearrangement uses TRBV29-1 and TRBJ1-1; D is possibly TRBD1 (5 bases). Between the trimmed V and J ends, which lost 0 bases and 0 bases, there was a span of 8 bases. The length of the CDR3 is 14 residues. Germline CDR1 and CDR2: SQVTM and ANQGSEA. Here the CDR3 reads CSVEEGGMNTEAFF. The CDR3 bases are TGCAGCGTTGAAGAGGGGGGGATGAACACTGAAGCTTTCTTT. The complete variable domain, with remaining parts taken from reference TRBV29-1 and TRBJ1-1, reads SAVISQKPSRDICQRGTSLTIQCQVDSQVTMMFWYRQQPGQSLTLIATANQGSEATYESGFVIDKFPISRPNLTFSTLTVSNMSPEDSSIYLCSVEEGGMNTEAFFGQGTRLTVV.

CDR3 sequence (DNA): TGTGCCAGCATCGGTTCACAGGTGGACAGGGGTTACTACGAGCAGTACTTC. Translated, it gives CASIGSQVDRGYYEQYF. J is TRBJ2-1 and V is TRBV28, with TRBD1 matching over 9 bases. Near its end, the DNA agrees better with TRBJ2-7, so the J call may be wrong. The CDR3 loop spans 17 amino acids. Looked up from germline, CDR1 is MDHEN and CDR2 is SYDVKM.

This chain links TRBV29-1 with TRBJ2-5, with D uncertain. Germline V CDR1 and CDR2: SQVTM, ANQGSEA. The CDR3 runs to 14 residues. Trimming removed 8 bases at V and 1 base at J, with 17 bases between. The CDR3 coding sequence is TGCAGCACAACGAGCCCCAGATTCCAAGAGACCCAGTACTTC. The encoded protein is CSTTSPRFQETQYF.

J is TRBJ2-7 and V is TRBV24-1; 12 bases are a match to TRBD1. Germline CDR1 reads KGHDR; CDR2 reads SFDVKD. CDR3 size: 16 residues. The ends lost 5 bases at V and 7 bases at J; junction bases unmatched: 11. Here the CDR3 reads CATSVGTGGVLEEQYF. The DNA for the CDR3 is TGTGCCACCAGTGTCGGGACAGGGGGCGTTCTAGAAGAGCAGTACTTC.

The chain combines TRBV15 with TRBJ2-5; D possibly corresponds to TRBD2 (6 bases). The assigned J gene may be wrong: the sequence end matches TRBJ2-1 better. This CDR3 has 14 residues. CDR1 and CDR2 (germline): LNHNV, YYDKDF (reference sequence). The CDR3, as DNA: TGTGCCACCAGCAGAGATACTAGCTTCAATGAGCAGTTCTTC. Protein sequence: CATSRDTSFNEQFF.

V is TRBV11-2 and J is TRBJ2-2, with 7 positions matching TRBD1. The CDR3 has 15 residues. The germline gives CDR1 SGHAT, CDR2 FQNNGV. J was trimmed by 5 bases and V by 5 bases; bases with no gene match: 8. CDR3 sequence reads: CASSPWDSITGELFF. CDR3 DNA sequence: TGTGCCAGCAGCCCCTGGGACAGTATTACCGGGGAGCTGTTTTTT.

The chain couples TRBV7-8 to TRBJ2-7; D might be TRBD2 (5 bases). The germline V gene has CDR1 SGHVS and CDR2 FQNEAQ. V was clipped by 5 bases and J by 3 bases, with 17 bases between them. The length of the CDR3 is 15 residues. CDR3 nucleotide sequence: TGTGCCAGCAGCCCCCCGCTAGCTCTAGTCTACGAGCAGTACTTC. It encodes CASSPPLALVYEQYF.

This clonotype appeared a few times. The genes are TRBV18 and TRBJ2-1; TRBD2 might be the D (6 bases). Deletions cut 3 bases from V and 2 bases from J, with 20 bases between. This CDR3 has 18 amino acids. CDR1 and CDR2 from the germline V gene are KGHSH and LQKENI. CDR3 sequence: CASSPLDLRGSAYNEQFF. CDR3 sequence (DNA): TGTGCCAGCTCACCTCTGGACTTGCGGGGCTCGGCCTACAATGAGCAGTTCTTC.

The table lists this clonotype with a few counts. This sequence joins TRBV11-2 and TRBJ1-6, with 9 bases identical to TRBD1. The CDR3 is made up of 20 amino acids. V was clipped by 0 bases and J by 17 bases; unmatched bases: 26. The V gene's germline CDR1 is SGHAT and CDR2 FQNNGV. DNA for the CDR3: TGTGCCAGCAGCTTAGATCAAGGAGGGGTGTGGGGCACAGGGGGCGCGTTGATCCACTTT. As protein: CASSLDQGGVWGTGGALIHF.

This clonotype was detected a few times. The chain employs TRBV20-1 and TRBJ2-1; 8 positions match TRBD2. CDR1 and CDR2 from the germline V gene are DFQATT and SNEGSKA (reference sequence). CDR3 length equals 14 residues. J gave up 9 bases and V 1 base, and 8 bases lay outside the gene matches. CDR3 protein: CSARGVGRAGEQFF. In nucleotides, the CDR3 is TGCAGTGCTAGAGGGGTCGGGAGGGCCGGTGAGCAGTTCTTC.

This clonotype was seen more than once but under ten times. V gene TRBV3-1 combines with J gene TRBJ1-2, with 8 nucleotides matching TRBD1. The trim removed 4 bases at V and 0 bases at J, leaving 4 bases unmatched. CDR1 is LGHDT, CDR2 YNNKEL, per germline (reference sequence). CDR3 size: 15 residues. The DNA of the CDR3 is TGTGCCAGCAGCCCGGGACAGGAAGCTAACTATGGCTACACCTTC. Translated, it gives CASSPGQEANYGYTF.

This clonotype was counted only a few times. CDR3 DNA sequence: TGTGCCAGCTCCCAGGGACTAGCGGGAGCTCTCCAAGAGACCCAGTACTTC. Translation: CASSQGLAGALQETQYF. This chain links TRBV18 with TRBJ2-5; 14 nucleotides align to TRBD2. CDR3 size: 17 residues. The V segment lost 6 bases and the J segment 1 base; nucleotides outside the gene matches: 7. The germline V gene encodes CDR1 KGHSH and CDR2 LQKENI.

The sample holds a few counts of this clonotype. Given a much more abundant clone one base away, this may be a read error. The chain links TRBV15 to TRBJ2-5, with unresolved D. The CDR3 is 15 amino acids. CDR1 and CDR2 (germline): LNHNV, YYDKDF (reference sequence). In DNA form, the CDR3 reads TGTGCCACCGGCAGAGATCCCCAAAAGCAAGAGACCCAGTACTTC. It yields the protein CATGRDPQKQETQYF. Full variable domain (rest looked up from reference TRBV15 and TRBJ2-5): DAMVIQNPRYQVTQFGKPVTLSCSQTLNHNVMYWYQQKSSQAPKLLFHYYDKDFNNEADTPDNFQSRRPNTSFCFLDIRSPGLGDTAMYLCATGRDPQKQETQYFGPGTRLLVL.

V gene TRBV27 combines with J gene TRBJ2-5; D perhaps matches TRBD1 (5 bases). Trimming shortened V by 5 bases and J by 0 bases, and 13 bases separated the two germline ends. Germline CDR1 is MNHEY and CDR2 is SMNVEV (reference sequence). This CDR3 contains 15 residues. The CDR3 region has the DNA TGTGCCAGCAGTCCCGACAGTTCGTACCAAGAGACCCAGTACTTC. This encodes CASSPDSSYQETQYF.

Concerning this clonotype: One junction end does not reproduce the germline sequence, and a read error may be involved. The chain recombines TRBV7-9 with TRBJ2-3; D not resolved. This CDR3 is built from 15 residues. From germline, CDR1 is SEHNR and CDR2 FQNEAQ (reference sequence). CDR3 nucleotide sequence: TGTGCCAGCAGCCCCTTCGAGGCCAGCACAGACACGCAGTATTTT. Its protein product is CASSPFEASTDTQYF. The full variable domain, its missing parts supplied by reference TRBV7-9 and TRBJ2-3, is DTGVSQNPRHKITKRGQNVTFRCDPISEHNRLYWYRQTLGQGPEFLTYFQNEAQLEKSRLLSDRFSAERPKGSFSTLEIQRTEQGDSAMYLCASSPFEASTDTQYFGPGTRLTVL.

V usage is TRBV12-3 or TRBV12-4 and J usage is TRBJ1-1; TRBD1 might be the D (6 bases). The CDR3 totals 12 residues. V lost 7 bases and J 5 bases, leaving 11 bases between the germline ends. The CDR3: CASIEGGTEAFF. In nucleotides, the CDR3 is TGTGCCAGCATAGAGGGGGGAACTGAAGCTTTCTTT.